One sample yielded the 15 T cell receptor beta chains listed below, sequenced in a study of T-cell reconstitution after alpha-beta-depleted transplantation in children listed by TCRdb under 2016. The treatment or condition label for this specimen denotes: allogeneic hematopoietic cell transplantation with graft depleted of TCRalphabeta T cells and CD19 B cells. The library came from PCR. TCRdb shows the sequencer as Illumina HiSeq 2500. TCR library preparation used molecular barcoding, with unique molecular identifiers applied to normalize quantification of the TCRbeta repertoire. TCRdb handled the public reads itself, with Q25 trimming in fastp and clone calling in MiXCR, and kept productive beta chains. Entries are consolidated by CDR3 protein sequence, retaining the most common genes and DNA. Here the sample has about 200,000 distinct CDR3 sequences; about 7% occur a single time. The top ten clones comprise 5% to 6.5% of the sample.

Sequences were derived from PBMCs, sampled before TCRalphabeta/CD19-depleted stem cell transplant. The origin of the receptors is a boy aged 2 to 10 with acute lymphoblastic leukemia, due to receive a stem cell transplant.

J is TRBJ2-3 and V is TRBV29-1; D uncertain. CDR3 length: 11 residues. The germline V and J ends were trimmed by 4 bases and 5 bases, with 7 bases remaining between them. Per the germline V gene, CDR1 is SQVTM and CDR2 is ANQGSEA. CDR3 loop: CSVVPLDTQYF. As DNA, the CDR3 is TGCAGCGTTGTACCACTAGATACGCAGTATTTT.

This clonotype came up a few times. V is TRBV20-1 and J is TRBJ2-5, with D unclear. CDR1 is DFQATT and CDR2 is SNEGSKA in the germline V gene (reference sequence). CDR3 length: 12 residues. V lost 1 base and J 5 bases, leaving 8 bases between the germline ends. The CDR3 is CSARGSPETQYF. The CDR3 DNA sequence: TGCAGTGCTAGAGGGTCTCCGGAGACCCAGTACTTC.

This clonotype was recorded at least ten times. It may be a read error: a sequence one base away is much more abundant. J is TRBJ1-1 and V is TRBV6-6, with no clear D. CDR1 is MNHNY, CDR2 SVGAGI, per germline (reference sequence). V shed 3 bases and J shed 1 base, with 3 bases lying between them. The CDR3 spans 12 residues. CDR3 nucleotide sequence: TGTGCCAGCAGTTATACGAACACTGAAGCTTTCTTT. This translates into CASSYTNTEAFF.

This clonotype came up many times. The rearrangement links TRBV27 to TRBJ2-1, with 9 bases identical to TRBD1. The length of the CDR3 is 13 residues. V shed 9 bases and J 7 bases; nucleotides not matched to a gene: 7. Germline V gene sequence: CDR1 MNHEY, CDR2 SMNVEV (reference sequence). Here the CDR3 reads CASTTGGRNEQFF. The CDR3, as DNA: TGTGCCAGTACTACAGGGGGCCGAAATGAGCAGTTCTTC.

This clonotype came up many times. The J gene is TRBJ2-5, the V gene TRBV6-1; a possible D gene is TRBD2 (5 bases). The CDR3 totals 13 residues. Germline assignment: CDR1 MNHNS and CDR2 SASEGT. Deletions cut 6 bases from V and 0 bases from J, with 8 bases between. DNA for the CDR3: TGTGCCAGCAGGGCGAGGGACCAAGAGACCCAGTACTTC. Its protein is CASRARDQETQYF.

The chain employs TRBV4-2 and TRBJ2-1, with D perhaps TRBD1 or TRBD2 (5 bases each). CDR1 is LGHNA, CDR2 YNFKEQ, per germline. The CDR3 has 14 amino acids. V was cut by 0 bases and J by 4 bases, with 7 bases left in between. CDR3 in DNA: TGTGCCAGCAGCCAAGAGGGGGATTACAATGAGCAGTTCTTC. Protein product: CASSQEGDYNEQFF.

This clonotype was picked up a small number of times. The chain has TRBV5-1 and TRBJ2-3, with 10 bases identical to TRBD2. Germline-derived CDR1 and CDR2 are SGHRS and YFSETQ. The CDR3 spans 16 residues. V was pared by 4 bases and J by 2 bases, with 7 bases of the junction left unmatched. In DNA, the CDR3 is TGCGCCAGCAGCCCCTCGACTAGCGGGTACACAGATACGCAGTATTTT. Translated, it gives CASSPSTSGYTDTQYF.

About this clonotype itself: A read error may be the cause here, since a much bigger clone is one base away. The J gene is TRBJ2-1, the V gene TRBV7-7; 8 bases fit TRBD2. This CDR3 has 14 residues. V dropped 6 bases and J dropped 9; count of bases not matched to a gene: 10. Germline values: CDR1 SSHAT, CDR2 FNYEAQ (reference sequence). CDR3 residues: CASSLTETSAEQFF. The CDR3 DNA is TGTGCCAGCAGTCTAACCGAGACTAGCGCTGAGCAGTTCTTC.

This clonotype was seen many times. The chain is built from TRBV6-5 and TRBJ2-4; TRBD2 agrees at 10 bases. CDR1 is MNHEY, CDR2 SVGAGI, per germline. The junction had 6 bases not matched to a gene; V was cut back by 7 bases and J by 6 bases. There are 14 residues in the CDR3. The DNA of the CDR3 is TGTGCCAGCACCACAGCGGGGGGGGTAAACATTCAGTACTTC. This sequence encodes CASTTAGGVNIQYF.

This clonotype came up a few times. The V gene is TRBV5-5, the J gene TRBJ1-1, with unresolved D. From germline, CDR1 is SGHKS and CDR2 YYEKEE (reference sequence). V gave up 1 base and J gave up 9 bases, with 13 bases separating them. The CDR3 totals 13 residues. DNA for the CDR3: TGTGCCAGCAGCTTGAGTACGGGGAAGAAAGCTTTCTTT. This codes for CASSLSTGKKAFF.

This clonotype has a count of ten or more. This chain joins TRBV27 and TRBJ2-3, with 7 bases that match TRBD1. V shed 7 bases and J 2 bases; nucleotides not matched to a gene: 3. There are 13 residues in the CDR3. Germline CDR1 is MNHEY and CDR2 is SMNVEV (reference sequence). CDR3 sequence (DNA): TGTGCCAGCATGACAGGGCCCACAGATACGCAGTATTTT. Translating gives CASMTGPTDTQYF.

This clonotype came up many times. The chain joins TRBV20-1 to TRBJ2-7, with unresolved D. Trimming took 0 bases from V and 0 from J, leaving 12 bases between them. Germline V gene sequence: CDR1 DFQATT, CDR2 SNEGSKA (reference sequence). The CDR3 is 15 residues long. For the CDR3, the DNA is TGCAGTGCTAGAGATCGTGAAGGATCCTCCTACGAGCAGTACTTC. Translated: CSARDREGSSYEQYF.

The V gene is TRBV10-2, the J gene TRBJ2-1; D unresolved. Deletions cut 0 bases from V and 0 bases from J, with 9 bases between. The germline V gene has CDR1 WSHSY and CDR2 SAAADI. This CDR3 is 16 amino acids long. The DNA for the CDR3 is TGCGCCAGCAGTGAGTCGATTATAAGCTCCTACAATGAGCAGTTCTTC. It yields the protein CASSESIISSYNEQFF.

This clonotype was seen many times. The chain links TRBV7-9 to TRBJ2-7; no reliable D call. The CDR3 sequence is 13 residues long. CDR1 SEHNR and CDR2 FQNEAQ come from the germline V gene (reference sequence). Trimming left V 3 bases short and J 5 bases short, with 11 bases between. The CDR3 bases are TGTGCCAGCAGCTTCCAGGCCTCGAACGAGCAGTACTTC. Its translation is CASSFQASNEQYF.

This clonotype was observed many times. The V gene is TRBV28, the J gene TRBJ2-5; a weak D match, TRBD1 (6 bases). Germline values: CDR1 MDHEN, CDR2 SYDVKM. The CDR3 extends over 12 amino acids. Trimming pared 5 bases from V and 5 bases from J, leaving 9 bases between. In DNA, the CDR3 is TGTGCCAGCAGTACAGGGTTTGAGACCCAGTACTTC. Amino acid sequence: CASSTGFETQYF.